Given below is one T cell receptor beta chain in context. The antigen is not known. Sequencing used immunoSEQ multiplex PCR; TCRdb keeps in-frame clones, though not all of them. The sample carries approximately 150,000 clones, 85% to 95% recorded once. CDR1 KGHSH and CDR2 LQKENI come from the germline V gene. Trimming took 6 bases from V and 2 from J, leaving 20 bases between them. The CDR3 contains 16 residues. This sample stems from a study of T cell responses to AZD1222 COVID-19 vaccine. Notes on the study in general: Targeting of unmutated variant regions was reportedly seen in nearly half of spike-specific TCRs. Just six people given AZD1222 tested seropositive at baseline.

The clonotype was recovered from an adult in good health. The specimen was peripheral blood, collected on day 0 of AZD1222 vaccination. The rearrangement links TRBV18 to TRBJ2-7, with D possibly matching TRBD1 (5 bases). The CDR3 here is CASSPTPGIETYEQYF. As DNA, the CDR3 is TGTGCCAGCTCCCCCACCCCAGGGATAGAGACCTACGAGCAGTACTTC. The full variable domain, rest sourced from reference TRBV18 and TRBJ2-7, is NAGVMQNPRHLVRRRGQEARLRCSPMKGHSHVYWYRQLPEEGLKFMVYLQKENIIDESGMPKERFSAEFPKEGPSILRIQQVVRGDSAAYFCASSPTPGIETYEQYFGPGTRLTVT.